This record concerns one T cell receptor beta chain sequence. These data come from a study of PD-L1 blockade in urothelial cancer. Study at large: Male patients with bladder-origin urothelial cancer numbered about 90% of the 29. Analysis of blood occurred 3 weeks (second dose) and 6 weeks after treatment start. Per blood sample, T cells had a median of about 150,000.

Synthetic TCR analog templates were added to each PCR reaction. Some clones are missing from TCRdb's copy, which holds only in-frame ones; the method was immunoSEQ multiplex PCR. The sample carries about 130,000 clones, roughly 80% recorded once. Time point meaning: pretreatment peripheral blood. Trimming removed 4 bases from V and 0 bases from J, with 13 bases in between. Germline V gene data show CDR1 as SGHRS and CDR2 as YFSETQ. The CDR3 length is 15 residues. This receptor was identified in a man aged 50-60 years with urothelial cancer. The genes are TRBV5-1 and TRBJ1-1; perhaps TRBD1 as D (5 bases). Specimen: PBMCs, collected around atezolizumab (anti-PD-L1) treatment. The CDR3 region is CASSHSGTLNTEAFF. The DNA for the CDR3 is TGCGCCAGCAGCCACTCCGGGACTTTGAACACTGAAGCTTTCTTT.